These 18 T cell receptor beta chains originate from one sample sequenced in a study of beta chain features in type 1 diabetes. The entirety of the isolated RNA underwent reverse transcription, so expressed TCRB transcripts were sequenced. Method: immunoSEQ multiplex PCR; TCRdb's copy keeps in-frame clones and lacks some. The profile shows some 150,000 clones, 11% of them singletons. Sequenced input: central memory CD4+ T cells from blood. These receptors were obtained from a man aged 18 to 30 in good health.

This clone was seen repeatedly, ten times or more. The chain has TRBV6-1 and TRBJ2-3; unclear D gene. The CDR3 is 17 amino acids. The germline V gene has CDR1 MNHNS and CDR2 SASEGT. Trimming pared 4 bases from V and 6 bases from J, leaving 23 bases between. CDR3 DNA sequence: TGTGCCAGCAGTGGAAGCTCCCAGGTGTTGGGTACGGATACGCAGTATTTT. As protein: CASSGSSQVLGTDTQYF.

A word on this clone: Other DNA sequences within the sample encode an identical CDR3. The gene calls are TRBV9 and TRBJ1-2; D is possibly TRBD1 (5 bases). CDR3 size: 15 residues. Germline CDR1 and CDR2: SGDLS and YYNGEE. With 0 bases removed from V and 7 bases from J, the gap between germline ends came to 16 bases. The DNA of the CDR3 is TGTGCCAGCAGCGTAGCGTTGGGGGGGTCCGGTGGCTACACCTTC. Its protein is CASSVALGGSGGYTF.

This clone was detected a few times. V and J are TRBV30 and TRBJ1-5; D not certain. From germline, CDR1 is GTSNPN and CDR2 SVGIG (reference sequence). CDR3 size: 14 residues. Trimming removed 6 bases at V and 0 bases at J, with 12 bases between. The CDR3 loop is CACKQPTSNQPQHF. The CDR3 coding sequence is TGTGCCTGTAAGCAGCCTACTAGCAATCAGCCCCAGCATTTT.

The table lists this clone with a few counts. Given a much more abundant clone one base away, this may be a read error. The sample has other DNA sequences that encode this CDR3 too. V and J are TRBV5-4 and TRBJ1-2; a possible D gene is TRBD1 (6 bases). The V end lost 5 bases, the J end lost 2 bases, and 10 bases lay between the germline ends. Germline CDR1 is SGHNT and CDR2 is YYREEE (reference sequence). The CDR3 spans 13 residues. CDR3 DNA sequence: TGTGCCAGCAGTCCCGACAGGAACTATGGCTACACCTTC. It is translated as CASSPDRNYGYTF. Drawing the rest from reference TRBV5-4 and TRBJ1-2, the complete variable domain is ETGVTQSPTHLIKTRGQQVTLRCSSQSGHNTVSWYQQALGQGPQFIFQYYREEENGRGNFPPRFSGLQFPNYSSELNVNALELDDSALYLCASSPDRNYGYTFGSGTRLTVV.

The chain couples TRBV2 to TRBJ2-1; D might be TRBD1 (6 bases). The CDR3 consists of 12 residues. The V gene lost 8 bases and the J gene lost 5 bases, with 10 bases spanning the gap. CDR1 SNHLY and CDR2 FYNNEI come from the germline V gene. The CDR3 sequence: CASPRQDNEQFF. CDR3 in DNA: TGTGCCAGCCCCCGACAGGACAATGAGCAGTTCTTC.

The CDR3, as DNA: TGTGCCAGCAGCCTGTCCACAAATGAGCAGTTCTTC. Its translation is CASSLSTNEQFF. This chain connects TRBV7-3 to TRBJ2-1, with D uncertain. V was pared by 5 bases and J by 7 bases, with 9 bases between. This CDR3 contains 12 residues. Germline CDR1 reads SGHTA; CDR2 reads FQGTGA.

This clone has more than one count but fewer than ten. The chain uses TRBV2 and TRBJ2-4, with 7 bases lining up with TRBD1. Germline trimming cut 3 bases from V and 2 bases from J; bases unmatched to any gene: 10. The length of the CDR3 is 17 residues. CDR1 SNHLY and CDR2 FYNNEI come from the germline V gene. CDR3 in amino acids: CASSELQTGISKNIQYF. CDR3 coding DNA: TGTGCCAGCAGTGAGTTACAGACAGGGATCTCCAAAAACATTCAGTACTTC.

The chain couples TRBV29-1 to TRBJ2-5, with 11 bases lining up with TRBD2. This CDR3 is 15 amino acids long. Germline V CDR1 and CDR2: SQVTM, ANQGSEA. The junction had 5 bases not matched to a gene; V was cut back by 5 bases and J by 0 bases. CDR3 region: CSVSIAGGHQETQYF. The DNA of the CDR3 is TGCAGCGTTTCGATAGCGGGGGGGCACCAAGAGACCCAGTACTTC.

In this sample, this clone is medium-sized (0.01 to 0.1%). This rearrangement joins TRBV6-6 to TRBJ2-1; the D is unclear. The CDR3 spans 12 residues. V lost 2 bases, J lost 6 bases, and 5 bases lay in between. From germline, CDR1 is MNHNY and CDR2 SVGAGI (reference sequence). CDR3 in amino acids: CASSYNSNEQFF. The CDR3 bases are TGTGCCAGCAGTTACAATAGCAATGAGCAGTTCTTC.

This clone was counted only a few times. This sequence joins TRBV5-1 and TRBJ1-5; D perhaps matches TRBD1 (5 bases). The CDR3 spans 13 residues. Germline lookup yields CDR1 SGHRS and CDR2 YFSETQ. V lost 5 bases and J lost 4, with 10 bases in between. CDR3 bases: TGCGCCAGCAGTACCGGGGGGAATCAGCCCCAGCATTTT. Its protein product is CASSTGGNQPQHF.

This clone was recorded at least ten times. The chain combines TRBV28 with TRBJ1-2; D is uncertain. This CDR3 is 10 amino acids long. Germline values: CDR1 MDHEN, CDR2 SYDVKM. V was pared by 6 bases and J by 7 bases, with 6 bases between. The CDR3 reads CASSDRGYTF. The CDR3 DNA reads as TGTGCCAGCAGCGATCGTGGCTACACCTTC.

The CDR3 spells CASSPAERSSYEQYF. The CDR3 region has the DNA TGTGCCAGCAGTCCCGCAGAAAGGAGCTCCTACGAGCAGTACTTC. This sequence joins TRBV27 and TRBJ2-7; D uncertain. The germline V and J ends were trimmed by 5 bases and 0 bases, with 14 bases remaining between them. The CDR3 runs to 15 residues. Germline-derived CDR1 and CDR2 are MNHEY and SMNVEV (reference sequence).

This clone has a single count. The genes are TRBV5-1 and TRBJ2-7; 13 positions agree with TRBD2. This CDR3 comprises 20 residues. Germline V gene data show CDR1 as SGHRS and CDR2 as YFSETQ. V lost 0 bases, J lost 0 bases, and 12 bases stayed unmatched. The CDR3 nucleotides are TGCGCCAGCAGCTTGGCCGAGTTGGGACTAGCGGGACGAAGCTCCTACGAGCAGTACTTC. It codes for CASSLAELGLAGRSSYEQYF.

This clone was observed at least ten times. V usage is TRBV6-6 and J usage is TRBJ1-5, with 9 bases aligning to TRBD1. The V gene end was trimmed by 5 bases and the J gene end by 5 bases; junction bases not matched to a gene: 7. The CDR3 has 15 residues. Germline V gene data show CDR1 as MNHNY and CDR2 as SVGAGI (reference sequence). This CDR3 reads CASSAHRGRDQPQHF. The CDR3 region has the DNA TGTGCCAGCAGTGCCCACAGGGGGCGAGATCAGCCCCAGCATTTT.

V is TRBV6-6 and J is TRBJ2-2; 7 bases line up with TRBD1. CDR1 is MNHNY and CDR2 is SVGAGI in the germline V gene (reference sequence). Trimming at V came to 7 bases and at J to 3 bases, leaving 8 bases not matched to a gene. The CDR3 extends over 15 amino acids. The CDR3 sequence: CASNLDRADTGELFF. The CDR3 DNA sequence: TGTGCCAGCAACTTAGACAGGGCGGACACCGGGGAGCTGTTTTTT.

This clone was picked up a small number of times. The V and J genes are TRBV5-4 and TRBJ2-2; 10 nucleotides line up with TRBD2. The germline gives CDR1 SGHNT, CDR2 YYREEE (reference sequence). CDR3 length equals 16 residues. Trimming took 3 bases from V and 4 from J; bases not matched to a gene: 6. The CDR3 DNA sequence: TGTGCCAGCAGCTCAAGGACTAGCGGATTCACCGGGGAGCTGTTTTTT. Amino acid sequence: CASSSRTSGFTGELFF.

The chain employs TRBV4-2 and TRBJ2-1, with D uncertain. The germline V gene has CDR1 LGHNA and CDR2 YNFKEQ. Trimming cost V 0 bases and J 1 base, with 13 bases left between them. CDR3 length: 17 residues. CDR3 DNA: TGTGCCAGCAGCCAAGAGGTACGAGTGGGGTCCTACAATGAGCAGTTCTTC. It codes for CASSQEVRVGSYNEQFF.

This clone has just a few counts. The chain recombines TRBV4-2 with TRBJ1-6, with D hard to call. The CDR3 covers 13 residues. With 0 bases removed from V and 18 bases from J, the gap between germline ends came to 15 bases. Germline CDR1 LGHNA, CDR2 YNFKEQ. As DNA, the CDR3 is TGTGCCAGCAGCCAAGATCGGGGAGGAAGGCCCCACTTT. Amino acid sequence: CASSQDRGGRPHF.